The 32 T cell receptor beta chains below were found in one sample sequenced in a study of shared clonotypes between healthy human individuals. TCRdb's table, derived via immunoSEQ multiplex PCR, lists solely in-frame clones and lacks some. The data hold some 740,000 clones, with approximately 92% observed a single time. Selected positively for CCR7 and CD45RO-negative, naive CD8 cells excluded terminally differentiated effector memory CD45RA+ cells. Sequencing was done on a sample of naive CD8+ T cells sorted from blood. These receptors all come from a man younger than 45 in good health.

This clone has just one count. The V call is TRBV29-1, the J call TRBJ2-1; D unclear. Germline V gene sequence: CDR1 SQVTM, CDR2 ANQGSEA. The CDR3 contains 14 residues. Trimming removed 0 bases at V and 13 bases at J, with 19 bases between. The CDR3 reads CSVEDPRLQNIQFF. The DNA of the CDR3 is TGCAGCGTTGAAGATCCGAGACTCCAAAATATCCAGTTCTTC.

V usage is TRBV7-9 and J usage is TRBJ2-2, with 7 bases that match TRBD2. Looked up from germline, CDR1 is SEHNR and CDR2 is FQNEAQ (reference sequence). This CDR3 region has 17 residues. V shed 5 bases, J shed 4 bases, and the junction held 13 bases outside the gene matches. CDR3 protein: CASSQTIPGLLTGELFF. CDR3 DNA sequence: TGTGCCAGCAGCCAGACTATTCCGGGACTACTCACCGGGGAGCTGTTTTTT. Looking up the rest from reference TRBV7-9 and TRBJ2-2 gives the full variable domain: DTGVSQNPRHKITKRGQNVTFRCDPISEHNRLYWYRQTLGQGPEFLTYFQNEAQLEKSRLLSDRFSAERPKGSFSTLEIQRTEQGDSAMYLCASSQTIPGLLTGELFFGEGSRLTVL.

The J gene is TRBJ2-3, the V gene TRBV16; possible D gene TRBD2, 6 bases. In germline, CDR1 is KGHSY, CDR2 FQNENV. Trimming removed 4 bases from V and 4 bases from J, with 9 bases in between. There are 13 residues in the CDR3. The CDR3 reads CASSRWGADTQYF. The CDR3 DNA reads TGTGCCAGCAGCCGTTGGGGGGCAGATACGCAGTATTTT.

This clone is a singleton in its sample. The chain uses TRBV4-1 and TRBJ1-3, with 8 bases that match TRBD1. Trimming cost V 1 base and J 6 bases; bases outside gene matches: 2. The CDR3 extends over 14 amino acids. Germline CDR1 MGHRA, CDR2 YSYEKL. CDR3 nucleotides: TGCGCCAGCAGCCAAGGACAGGGGCCAAACACCATATATTTT. This encodes CASSQGQGPNTIYF.

This clone appeared a few times. CDR3 sequence reads: CASRRGQASTDTQYF. CDR3 coding DNA: TGTGCCAGCAGGAGGGGACAGGCCAGCACAGATACGCAGTATTTT. The chain has TRBV9 and TRBJ2-3, with 8 bases lining up with TRBD1. Germline assignment: CDR1 SGDLS and CDR2 YYNGEE. CDR3 length: 15 residues. With V trimmed by 5 bases and J by 0 bases, 5 bases remained unmatched.

The J gene is TRBJ2-3, the V gene TRBV5-5; D is perhaps TRBD1 (6 bases). V lost 3 bases, J lost 0 bases, and 14 bases lay in between. Germline values: CDR1 SGHKS, CDR2 YYEKEE (reference sequence). This CDR3 spans 16 amino acids. The CDR3 region has the DNA TGTGCCAGCAGCTACCGACAGGCTCCTAGCACAGATACGCAGTATTTT. Its translation: CASSYRQAPSTDTQYF.

This clone has only a few counts. CDR3 region: CASGLAGTPTGGYTF. The CDR3 nucleotides read TGTGCTAGTGGTTTGGCCGGGACACCTACGGGAGGCTACACCTTC. The chain carries TRBV12-5 and TRBJ1-2; weak D call: TRBD1 (6 bases). The CDR3 extends over 15 amino acids. With 1 base removed from V and 8 bases from J, the gap between germline ends came to 17 bases. Per germline, CDR1 LGHNT and CDR2 FRNRAP.

DNA of the CDR3: TGTGCCAGCAGTGACTGGGACAGGGGCGACTATGGCTACACCTTC. Translating gives CASSDWDRGDYGYTF. The J gene is TRBJ1-2, the V gene TRBV21-1; the DNA was not used to check the table's D call, TRBD1. TRBV21-1 is deemed a pseudogene. This CDR3 spans 15 amino acids.

The chain joins TRBV27 to TRBJ2-7, with D maybe TRBD1 (5 bases). This CDR3 has 15 residues. The V end lost 3 bases, the J end lost 2 bases, and 14 bases lay between the germline ends. Germline V gives CDR1 MNHEY, CDR2 SMNVEV (reference sequence). The CDR3 is CASSLSRGLTYEQYF. CDR3 nucleotide sequence: TGTGCCAGCAGTTTGTCTAGGGGCCTAACCTACGAGCAGTACTTC.

The J gene is TRBJ2-1, the V gene TRBV27, with 12 bases fitting TRBD1. The CDR3 is made up of 17 amino acids. CDR1 and CDR2 from the germline V gene are MNHEY and SMNVEV (reference sequence). The V and J ends lost 6 bases and 5 bases, in that order; junction bases with no gene match: 11. CDR3 protein: CASRPETGTGGHNEQFF. DNA for the CDR3: TGTGCCAGCAGACCCGAAACCGGGACAGGGGGCCACAATGAGCAGTTCTTC.

The sample holds one count of this clone. J is TRBJ1-2 and V is TRBV5-5; maybe TRBD1 (6 bases). This CDR3 comprises 17 residues. Germline V gives CDR1 SGHKS, CDR2 YYEKEE (reference sequence). Trimming took 6 bases from V and 3 from J, leaving 24 bases between them. The CDR3 coding sequence is TGTGCCAGCACCCTTGTGAGCAGGGGAGGATTAGACTATGGCTACACCTTC. Protein sequence: CASTLVSRGGLDYGYTF.

Remarks on this clone: At one of its ends the junction is not consistent with the germline gene, which may arise from a read error. The chain joins TRBV5-6 to TRBJ2-7; D unclear. CDR3 size: 12 residues. Germline-derived CDR1 and CDR2 are SGHDT and YYEEEE. The CDR3 sequence: CASSLASNEQYF. In nucleotides, the CDR3 is TGTGCCAGCAGCTTGGCCTCCAACGAGCAGTACTTC. Based on the CDR3 plus reference TRBV5-6 and TRBJ2-7, the full variable domain is DAGVTQSPTHLIKTRGQQVTLRCSPKSGHDTVSWYQQALGQGPQFIFQYYEEEERQRGNFPDRFSGHQFPNYSSELNVNALLLGDSALYLCASSLASNEQYFGPGTRLTVT.

This rearrangement joins TRBV9 to TRBJ2-6; TRBD1 agrees at 7 bases. J gave up 0 bases and V 0 bases, and 6 bases lay outside the gene matches. The CDR3 has 18 amino acids. Germline V gene data show CDR1 as SGDLS and CDR2 as YYNGEE. Written as DNA, the CDR3 is TGTGCCAGCAGCGTAGATCGGACAGGTACCTCTGGGGCCAACGTCCTGACTTTC. Amino acid sequence: CASSVDRTGTSGANVLTF.

The rearrangement links TRBV19 to TRBJ2-7; D remains unclear. Germline CDR1 LNHDA, CDR2 SQIVND (reference sequence). This CDR3 has 15 residues. Trimming removed 1 base from V and 0 bases from J, with 10 bases in between. DNA for the CDR3: TGTGCCAGTAGTATAGGTTCTCGCAGCTCCTACGAGCAGTACTTC. Translation: CASSIGSRSSYEQYF.

The rearrangement links TRBV7-2 to TRBJ1-1; D might be TRBD1 (5 bases). Per the germline V gene, CDR1 is SGHTA and CDR2 is FQGNSA. The CDR3 sequence is 14 residues long. The V gene lost 5 bases and the J gene lost 3 bases, with 13 bases spanning the gap. The CDR3 region is CASSPNPGDTEAFF. The CDR3 DNA reads TGTGCCAGCAGCCCAAATCCGGGGGACACTGAAGCTTTCTTT.

This chain joins TRBV6-1 and TRBJ2-7; TRBD1 agrees at 7 bases. The CDR3 loop spans 13 amino acids. Trimming at V came to 7 bases and at J to 1 base, leaving 4 bases not matched to a gene. CDR1 MNHNS and CDR2 SASEGT come from the germline V gene. CDR3 amino acids: CASKGAGSYEQYF. As DNA, the CDR3 is TGTGCCAGCAAGGGGGCAGGGTCCTACGAGCAGTACTTC.

The chain is built from TRBV5-4 and TRBJ2-7; 11 positions agree with TRBD1. The CDR3 runs 14 residues. Per the germline V gene, CDR1 is SGHNT and CDR2 is YYREEE (reference sequence). The J segment lost 6 bases and the V segment lost 2 bases, leaving 4 bases of the junction unmatched. The CDR3 reads CASSFGTGGIEQYF. In nucleotides, the CDR3 is TGTGCCAGCAGCTTTGGGACAGGGGGTATCGAGCAGTACTTC. Drawing the rest from reference TRBV5-4 and TRBJ2-7, the complete variable domain is ETGVTQSPTHLIKTRGQQVTLRCSSQSGHNTVSWYQQALGQGPQFIFQYYREEENGRGNFPPRFSGLQFPNYSSELNVNALELDDSALYLCASSFGTGGIEQYFGPGTRLTVT.

V is TRBV4-1 and J is TRBJ2-7; D could derive from TRBD1 or TRBD2 (5 bases each). The germline V gene encodes CDR1 MGHRA and CDR2 YSYEKL. V was clipped by 1 base and J by 3 bases, with 13 bases between them. The CDR3 length is 15 residues. The CDR3 loop is CASSQAAGSNYEQYF. For the CDR3, the DNA is TGCGCCAGCAGCCAAGCCGCAGGGAGTAACTACGAGCAGTACTTC.

The rearrangement uses TRBV10-3 and TRBJ2-7, with D uncertain. V was clipped by 8 bases and J by 3 bases, with 8 bases between them. The CDR3 loop spans 11 amino acids. Germline V gene lookup returns CDR1 ENHRY and CDR2 SYGVKD. CDR3 DNA sequence: TGTGCCATCCAGGACGGCTACGAGCAGTACTTC. This translates into CAIQDGYEQYF.

The gene calls are TRBV27 and TRBJ2-7; 7 nucleotides match TRBD2. V lost 4 bases to trimming and J lost 7 bases; unmatched junction nucleotides: 10. Germline loops: CDR1 MNHEY, CDR2 SMNVEV (reference sequence). The CDR3 covers 14 residues. CDR3 sequence reads: CASSSGGSLWEQYF. CDR3 coding DNA: TGTGCCAGCAGTTCGGGCGGGAGTCTTTGGGAGCAGTACTTC.

This rearrangement joins TRBV4-1 to TRBJ2-1; D possibly corresponds to TRBD2 (5 bases). CDR1 is MGHRA and CDR2 is YSYEKL in the germline V gene. CDR3 length: 15 amino acids. With 3 bases removed from V and 9 bases from J, the gap between germline ends came to 18 bases. The CDR3: CASSHIKGVVGEQFF. In nucleotides, the CDR3 is TGCGCCAGCAGCCATATTAAGGGAGTGGTTGGTGAGCAGTTCTTC.

The chain joins TRBV5-4 to TRBJ2-3, with TRBD2 as a possible D gene (6 bases). CDR1 is SGHNT and CDR2 is YYREEE in the germline V gene (reference sequence). The CDR3 covers 15 residues. Trimming removed 4 bases at V and 2 bases at J, with 14 bases between. The CDR3 protein is CASSLTGLYTDTQYF. The DNA of the CDR3 is TGTGCCAGCAGCCTCACGGGACTGTACACAGATACGCAGTATTTT.

J is TRBJ2-5 and V is TRBV11-3, with 7 bases matching TRBD2. J lost 5 bases, V lost 5 bases, and 14 bases had no gene match. The CDR3 has 16 residues. Per the germline V gene, CDR1 is SGHNT and CDR2 is YENEEA. CDR3 nucleotide sequence: TGTGCCAGCAGCCCATCCACTAGCGCACGCGGGGAGACCCAGTACTTC. Its protein is CASSPSTSARGETQYF.

In this sample, this clone turned up once. The chain has TRBV2 and TRBJ2-7; 7 nucleotides align to TRBD2. V dropped 6 bases and J dropped 1; count of bases not matched to a gene: 9. The length of the CDR3 is 15 residues. The germline V gene has CDR1 SNHLY and CDR2 FYNNEI. The CDR3 nucleotides read TGTGCCAGCAGCGACGGCGGGAGTCGTTCCTACGAGCAGTACTTC. This sequence encodes CASSDGGSRSYEQYF.

The genes are TRBV9 and TRBJ2-3; TRBD1 or TRBD2 may be the D gene (6 bases each). Trimming removed 0 bases from V and 2 bases from J, with 16 bases in between. The germline CDR1 and CDR2 sequences are SGDLS and YYNGEE. CDR3 size: 17 residues. CDR3 sequence: CASSVVGGRSLTDTQYF. CDR3 nucleotide sequence: TGTGCCAGCAGCGTAGTTGGGGGGCGGAGCCTCACAGATACGCAGTATTTT.

The chain is built from TRBV10-3 and TRBJ2-7, with D hard to call. The CDR3 contains 15 residues. Germline CDR1 reads ENHRY; CDR2 reads SYGVKD. V was shortened by 0 bases and J by 2 bases, with 11 bases between the two germline ends. The CDR3 sequence is CAISESGSITYEQYF. DNA of the CDR3: TGTGCCATCAGTGAGTCGGGCAGTATTACCTACGAGCAGTACTTC.

This chain links TRBV27 with TRBJ1-1; maybe TRBD1 (5 bases). The V gene lost 2 bases and the J gene lost 0 bases, with 13 bases spanning the gap. CDR3 length: 16 amino acids. Germline V gene lookup returns CDR1 MNHEY and CDR2 SMNVEV (reference sequence). Here the CDR3 reads CASSLMQGAMNTEAFF. In DNA form, the CDR3 reads TGTGCCAGCAGTTTAATGCAGGGAGCCATGAACACTGAAGCTTTCTTT.

V usage is TRBV7-3 and J usage is TRBJ2-7, with D possibly TRBD1 on 5 matching bases. Trimming stripped 2 bases from V and 3 bases from J, with 11 bases between. The CDR3 runs to 14 residues. Per germline, CDR1 SGHTA and CDR2 FQGTGA. This chain's CDR3 is CASSLEGHYYEQYF. CDR3 sequence (DNA): TGTGCCAGCAGCTTAGAAGGACACTACTACGAGCAGTACTTC.

This clone was seen only once. This chain uses TRBV9 with TRBJ2-3, with D perhaps TRBD2 (7 bases). Trimming left V 7 bases short and J 4 bases short, with 22 bases between. The CDR3 runs to 16 residues. Germline CDR1 SGDLS, CDR2 YYNGEE. The CDR3 sequence is CASSSAAPGGPDTQYF. CDR3 bases: TGTGCCAGCTCCTCGGCGGCCCCGGGGGGCCCAGATACGCAGTATTTT.

The chain combines TRBV27 with TRBJ2-1, with 7 bases lining up with TRBD2. Trimming removed 7 bases from V and 2 bases from J; junction bases left unmatched: 5. CDR3 size: 14 residues. Germline CDR1 reads MNHEY; CDR2 reads SMNVEV (reference sequence). CDR3 residues: CASIPGGTYNEQFF. The CDR3 region has the DNA TGTGCCAGCATCCCGGGAGGTACCTACAATGAGCAGTTCTTC.

A note on this clone: This may come from a read error, since a much larger clone is one base off. The chain has TRBV7-6 and TRBJ1-1; TRBD1 is a possible D gene (6 bases). V gave up 4 bases and J gave up 3 bases, with 9 bases separating them. CDR3 length equals 13 residues. CDR1 and CDR2 from the germline V gene are SGHVS and FNYEAQ. CDR3 DNA: TGTGCCAGCAGCTACCCAGGGGACACTGAAGCTTTCTTT. This codes for CASSYPGDTEAFF.

V is TRBV13 and J is TRBJ1-2; D might be TRBD1 (5 bases). This CDR3 is 18 amino acids long. In germline, CDR1 is PRHDT, CDR2 FYEKMQ (reference sequence). With 5 bases removed from V and 0 bases from J, the gap between germline ends came to 22 bases. In DNA form, the CDR3 reads TGTGCCAGCAGCCCCTACTTCGACAGCCAGTACTCTAACTATGGCTACACCTTC. Its protein product is CASSPYFDSQYSNYGYTF.